The next 14 T cell receptor beta chains were all read from a single sample in a study of shared clonotypes between healthy human individuals. TCRdb's copy holds only in-frame clones and misses some; the assay was immunoSEQ multiplex PCR. The sample holds a few million clones, more than 80% seen once. Sequenced material: naive CD4+ T cells sorted from blood. Indicated subset: CD45RA+ positively selected. These receptors originate from a young man in good health.

CDR3 amino acids: CASSTRTGNTIYF. CDR3 sequence (DNA): TGTGCCAGCAGCACAAGAACAGGAAACACCATATATTTT. The chain is built from TRBV7-2 and TRBJ1-3; D not certain. The CDR3 length is 13 residues. The germline gives CDR1 SGHTA, CDR2 FQGNSA. The V end lost 5 bases, the J end lost 4 bases, and 9 bases lay between the germline ends.

V gene TRBV11-2 combines with J gene TRBJ2-1; 14 bases line up with TRBD2. V was pared by 2 bases and J by 6 bases, with 12 bases of the junction left unmatched. From germline, CDR1 is SGHAT and CDR2 FQNNGV. This CDR3 contains 19 residues. CDR3 region: CASSLMGLAGETAFNEQFF. Written as DNA, the CDR3 is TGTGCCAGCAGCTTAATGGGACTAGCGGGAGAAACGGCCTTCAATGAGCAGTTCTTC.

V is TRBV18 and J is TRBJ1-2; D uncertain. The V and J ends lost 0 bases and 6 bases respectively, with 8 bases between them. In germline, CDR1 is KGHSH, CDR2 LQKENI. There are 13 residues in the CDR3. This CDR3 reads CASSPPMGDGYTF. CDR3 DNA sequence: TGTGCCAGCTCACCACCCATGGGTGATGGCTACACCTTC.

V and J are TRBV6-6 and TRBJ2-7, with TRBD1 matching over 11 bases. Per the germline V gene, CDR1 is MNHNY and CDR2 is SVGAGI (reference sequence). This CDR3 is 14 amino acids long. J was trimmed by 7 bases and V by 4 bases; bases with no gene match: 6. The CDR3 spells CASSWDRGVEEQYF. In nucleotides, the CDR3 is TGTGCCAGCAGTTGGGACAGGGGGGTTGAAGAGCAGTACTTC.

The J gene is TRBJ1-3, the V gene TRBV5-6; D is unclear. Trimming removed 4 bases at V and 0 bases at J, with 11 bases between. Germline CDR1 SGHDT, CDR2 YYEEEE. The CDR3 loop spans 15 amino acids. The CDR3 bases are TGTGCCAGCAGCCCGACGGACCCCTCTGGAAACACCATATATTTT. Amino acids: CASSPTDPSGNTIYF. Looking up the rest from reference TRBV5-6 and TRBJ1-3 gives the full variable domain: DAGVTQSPTHLIKTRGQQVTLRCSPKSGHDTVSWYQQALGQGPQFIFQYYEEEERQRGNFPDRFSGHQFPNYSSELNVNALLLGDSALYLCASSPTDPSGNTIYFGEGSWLTVV.

The J gene is TRBJ2-1, the V gene TRBV28; TRBD1 matches 10 bases. After removal of 3 bases from V and 7 bases from J, the junction contained 12 bases not matched to a gene. This CDR3 has 17 residues. Germline V gives CDR1 MDHEN, CDR2 SYDVKM. CDR3 sequence (DNA): TGTGCCAGCAGTTTGAATGTTGGGGGACAGGGGTCGAATGAGCAGTTCTTC. Amino acid sequence: CASSLNVGGQGSNEQFF.

The chain employs TRBV6-1 and TRBJ1-1; 7 nucleotides match TRBD1. The V segment lost 6 bases and the J segment 8 bases; nucleotides outside the gene matches: 12. In germline, CDR1 is MNHNS, CDR2 SASEGT. The CDR3 loop spans 14 amino acids. The CDR3 loop is CASRNLQGKVEAFF. CDR3 in DNA: TGTGCCAGCAGAAACTTACAGGGGAAGGTCGAAGCTTTCTTT.

In its sample, this clone was seen once. This chain connects TRBV9 to TRBJ2-5; TRBD2 aligns across 7 bases. The J segment lost 2 bases and the V segment lost 5 bases, leaving 9 bases of the junction unmatched. CDR1 is SGDLS, CDR2 YYNGEE, per germline. The CDR3 consists of 15 residues. CDR3 DNA sequence: TGTGCCAGCAGTCCATACCTGGGACTACAAGAGACCCAGTACTTC. Translating it yields CASSPYLGLQETQYF.

This rearrangement joins TRBV9 to TRBJ2-1; no clear D gene. CDR3 length: 14 residues. The ends were cut back, 5 bases at V and 0 bases at J, with 9 bases in the middle. Germline V CDR1 and CDR2: SGDLS, YYNGEE. CDR3 sequence (DNA): TGTGCCAGCAGGAACGGAAGCTCCTACAATGAGCAGTTCTTC. Protein: CASRNGSSYNEQFF.

The count of this clone is one. The V gene is TRBV2, the J gene TRBJ2-2; D assignment may be TRBD1 or TRBD2 (5 bases each). The length of the CDR3 is 15 residues. The V end was cut by 6 bases, the J end by 1 base, with 12 bases between. In germline, CDR1 is SNHLY, CDR2 FYNNEI. CDR3 residues: CASRIGDLNTGELFF. Here the CDR3 DNA reads TGTGCCAGCAGGATAGGGGACCTGAACACCGGGGAGCTGTTTTTT.

The chain couples TRBV2 to TRBJ1-1, with TRBD1 matching 8 bases. The CDR3 totals 12 residues. Germline assignment: CDR1 SNHLY and CDR2 FYNNEI. Trimming took 8 bases from V and 4 from J; bases not matched to a gene: 3. In nucleotides, the CDR3 is TGTGCCAGCGGGGGACAGGTCACTGAAGCTTTCTTT. Translating gives CASGGQVTEAFF.

Comments on this clone: Different DNA sequences within this sample yield the same CDR3. The DNA for the CDR3 is TGTGCCAGTAGCCCCAGGGGGGGCACAGATACGCAGTATTTT. It encodes CASSPRGGTDTQYF. The V gene is TRBV19, the J gene TRBJ2-3; possible D gene TRBD1, 7 bases. V was shortened by 6 bases and J by 1 base, with 11 bases between the two germline ends. The CDR3 length is 14 residues. Germline assignment: CDR1 LNHDA and CDR2 SQIVND (reference sequence).

This chain uses TRBV18 with TRBJ2-7; 7 bases map to TRBD2. The germline CDR1 and CDR2 sequences are KGHSH and LQKENI. CDR3 length: 16 amino acids. Trimming at V came to 3 bases and at J to 3 bases, leaving 11 bases not matched to a gene. Written as DNA, the CDR3 is TGTGCCAGCTCACCCAAGTGGGGGGAGGGAAACTACGAGCAGTACTTC. Encoded protein: CASSPKWGEGNYEQYF.

V is TRBV7-2 and J is TRBJ2-7, with 7 bases fitting TRBD1. The CDR3 runs to 15 residues. With V trimmed by 1 base and J by 3 bases, 6 bases remained unmatched. CDR1 is SGHTA and CDR2 is FQGNSA in the germline V gene. The CDR3 is CASSLDGTAYYEQYF. CDR3 coding DNA: TGTGCCAGCAGCTTAGACGGGACAGCTTACTACGAGCAGTACTTC.